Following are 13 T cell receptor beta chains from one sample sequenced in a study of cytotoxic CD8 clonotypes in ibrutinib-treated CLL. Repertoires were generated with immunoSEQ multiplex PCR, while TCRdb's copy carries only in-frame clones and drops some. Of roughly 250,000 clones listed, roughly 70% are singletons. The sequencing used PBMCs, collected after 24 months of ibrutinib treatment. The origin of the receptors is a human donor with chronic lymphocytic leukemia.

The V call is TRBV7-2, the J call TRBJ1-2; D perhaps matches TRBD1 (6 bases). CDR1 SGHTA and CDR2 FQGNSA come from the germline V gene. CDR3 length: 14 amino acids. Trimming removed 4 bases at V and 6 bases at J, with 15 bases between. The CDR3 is CASSSDSMLNGYTF. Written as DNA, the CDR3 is TGTGCCAGCAGCTCGGACAGTATGTTAAATGGCTACACCTTC.

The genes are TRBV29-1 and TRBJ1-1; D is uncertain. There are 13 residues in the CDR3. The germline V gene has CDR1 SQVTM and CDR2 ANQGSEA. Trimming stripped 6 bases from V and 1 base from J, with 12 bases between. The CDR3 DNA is TGCAGCGTCCTACCCCAATGGAACACTGAAGCTTTCTTT. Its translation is CSVLPQWNTEAFF.

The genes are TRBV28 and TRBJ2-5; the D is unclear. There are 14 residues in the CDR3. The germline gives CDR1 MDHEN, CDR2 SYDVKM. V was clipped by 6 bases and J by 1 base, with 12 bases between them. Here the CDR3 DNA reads TGTGCCAGCAGGCCCCAGTTTTTCCAAGAGACCCAGTACTTC. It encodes CASRPQFFQETQYF.

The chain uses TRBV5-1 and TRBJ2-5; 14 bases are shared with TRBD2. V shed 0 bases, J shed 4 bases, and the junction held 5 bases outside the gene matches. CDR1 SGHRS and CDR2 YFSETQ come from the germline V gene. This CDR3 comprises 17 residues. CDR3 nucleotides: TGCGCCAGCAGCTTGGCCGGACTAGCGGGAGGAGGAGAGACCCAGTACTTC. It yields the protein CASSLAGLAGGGETQYF.

The CDR3 DNA follows: TGTGCCAGCAGTTTATCGGGGATCTATGGCTACACCTTC. Translating it yields CASSLSGIYGYTF. The chain combines TRBV28 with TRBJ1-2; D is unresolved. V lost 1 base and J lost 4, with 7 bases in between. CDR1 and CDR2 (germline): MDHEN, SYDVKM. The length of the CDR3 is 13 residues.

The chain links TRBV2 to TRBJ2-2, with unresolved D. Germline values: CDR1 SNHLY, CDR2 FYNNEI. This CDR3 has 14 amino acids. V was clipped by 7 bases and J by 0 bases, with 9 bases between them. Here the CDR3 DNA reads TGTGCCAGCAAGCTCCCGGCGAACACCGGGGAGCTGTTTTTT. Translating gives CASKLPANTGELFF.

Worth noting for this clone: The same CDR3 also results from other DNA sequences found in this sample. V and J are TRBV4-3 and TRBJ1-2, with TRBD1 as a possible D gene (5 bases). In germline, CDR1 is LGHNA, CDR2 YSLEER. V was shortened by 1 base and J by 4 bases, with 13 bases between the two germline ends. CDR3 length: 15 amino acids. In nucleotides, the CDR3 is TGCGCCAGCAGCCAAGTGGCCGGGGCTTCCTATGGCTACACCTTC. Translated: CASSQVAGASYGYTF.

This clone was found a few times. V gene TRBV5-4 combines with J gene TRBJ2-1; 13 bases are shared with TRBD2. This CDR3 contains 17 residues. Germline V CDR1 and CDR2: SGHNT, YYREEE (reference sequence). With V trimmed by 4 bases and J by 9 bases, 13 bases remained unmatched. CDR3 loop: CASSKGLAGRTGVEQFF. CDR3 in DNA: TGTGCCAGCAGCAAGGGACTAGCGGGAAGGACAGGGGTTGAGCAGTTCTTC.

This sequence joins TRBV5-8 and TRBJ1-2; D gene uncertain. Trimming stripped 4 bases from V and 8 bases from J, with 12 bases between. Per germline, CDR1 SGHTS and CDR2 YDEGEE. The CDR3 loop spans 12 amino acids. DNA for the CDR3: TGTGCCAGCAGCCCGATCGTCGGGGGCTACACCTTC. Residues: CASSPIVGGYTF.

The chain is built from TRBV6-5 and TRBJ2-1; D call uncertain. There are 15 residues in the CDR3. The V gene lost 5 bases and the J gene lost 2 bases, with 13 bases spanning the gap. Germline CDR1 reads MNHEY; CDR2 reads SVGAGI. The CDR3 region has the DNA TGTGCCAGCAGTCCGAGCCCCAAGACCTACAATGAGCAGTTCTTC. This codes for CASSPSPKTYNEQFF.

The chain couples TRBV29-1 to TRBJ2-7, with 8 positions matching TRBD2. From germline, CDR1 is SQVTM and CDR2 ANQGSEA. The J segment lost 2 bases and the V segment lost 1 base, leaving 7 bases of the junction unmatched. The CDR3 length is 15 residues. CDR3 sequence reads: CSVEVFGRGTYEQYF. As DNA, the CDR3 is TGCAGCGTTGAAGTATTCGGGAGGGGTACCTACGAGCAGTACTTC.

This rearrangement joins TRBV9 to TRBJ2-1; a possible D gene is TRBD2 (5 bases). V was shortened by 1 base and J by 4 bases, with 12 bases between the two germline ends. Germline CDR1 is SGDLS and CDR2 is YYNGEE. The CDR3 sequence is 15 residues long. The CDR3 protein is CASSVFRGSYNEQFF. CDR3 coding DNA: TGTGCCAGCAGCGTATTTAGAGGGAGTTACAATGAGCAGTTCTTC.

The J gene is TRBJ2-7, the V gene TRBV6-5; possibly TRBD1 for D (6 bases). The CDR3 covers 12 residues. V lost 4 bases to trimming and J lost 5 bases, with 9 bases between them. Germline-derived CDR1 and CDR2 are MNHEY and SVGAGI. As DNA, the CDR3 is TGTGCCAGCAGTTCGGACAGCCACGAGCAGTACTTC. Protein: CASSSDSHEQYF.